The 13 T cell receptor beta chains below come from one sample, sequenced in a study of T cells in Graves' hyperthyroidism and ophthalmopathy (dated by TCRdb to about 2019). The method was multiplex PCR. For sequencing, an Illumina HiSeq 2000 was employed. The TCR beta CDR3 regions were amplified from RNA transcripts. For the first round of RT-PCR on the TCR CDR3, the HTBI primer set was used together with the Qiagen OneStep RT-PCR kit. TCRdb applied fastp at Q25 and MiXCR to the public reads, then kept only in-frame beta chains. All rows with the same CDR3 protein become a single entry with the most common DNA and genes. The table for this sample lists around 300,000 distinct CDR3 sequences; roughly an eighth of them were counted only once. The ten largest make up 34% of the sample. Sequencing was done on a sample of blood. The receptor source for this set is a middle-aged woman with Graves' ophthalmopathy.

At least ten counts were recorded for this clonotype. The chain combines TRBV15 with TRBJ2-2; the D is unclear. CDR1 is LNHNV and CDR2 is YYDKDF in the germline V gene (reference sequence). This CDR3 has 15 amino acids. Trimming pared 0 bases from V and 0 bases from J, leaving 5 bases between. The CDR3 protein is CATSRERPNTGELFF. CDR3 in DNA: TGTGCCACCAGCAGAGAGAGGCCGAACACCGGGGAGCTGTTTTTT. Drawing the rest from reference TRBV15 and TRBJ2-2, the complete variable domain is DAMVIQNPRYQVTQFGKPVTLSCSQTLNHNVMYWYQQKSSQAPKLLFHYYDKDFNNEADTPDNFQSRRPNTSFCFLDIRSPGLGDTAMYLCATSRERPNTGELFFGEGSRLTVL.

In its sample, this clonotype was seen a few times. The rearrangement uses TRBV19 and TRBJ1-6; D is undetermined. CDR1 is LNHDA and CDR2 is SQIVND in the germline V gene (reference sequence). Between the trimmed V and J ends, which lost 9 bases and 5 bases, there was a span of 17 bases. The CDR3 loop spans 15 amino acids. The CDR3 here is CASRGLNEDNSPLHF. In nucleotides, the CDR3 is TGTGCCAGCCGCGGGTTAAACGAAGATAATTCACCCCTCCACTTT.

V gene TRBV7-9 combines with J gene TRBJ2-5; 10 bases agree with TRBD2. Germline loops: CDR1 SEHNR, CDR2 FQNEAQ (reference sequence). J gave up 5 bases and V 6 bases, and 12 bases lay outside the gene matches. This CDR3 comprises 16 residues. In nucleotides, the CDR3 is TGTGCCAGCAGTGGGGGGGGTACTAGCGGGATGGAGACCCAGTACTTC. This encodes CASSGGGTSGMETQYF. Together with reference TRBV7-9 and TRBJ2-5, the CDR3 gives the full variable domain: DTGVSQNPRHKITKRGQNVTFRCDPISEHNRLYWYRQTLGQGPEFLTYFQNEAQLEKSRLLSDRFSAERPKGSFSTLEIQRTEQGDSAMYLCASSGGGTSGMETQYFGPGTRLLVL.

The chain combines TRBV24-1 with TRBJ2-2, with D possibly being TRBD2 (6 bases). The CDR3 sequence is 14 residues long. The germline gives CDR1 KGHDR, CDR2 SFDVKD. V was shortened by 4 bases and J by 12 bases, with 17 bases between the two germline ends. The CDR3 nucleotides are TGTGCCACCAGTGACCCCGACAAAGGAGGGCAGCTGTTTTTT. Its protein product is CATSDPDKGGQLFF.

The chain links TRBV19 to TRBJ2-1; 8 bases map to TRBD1. This CDR3 region has 14 residues. J lost 9 bases, V lost 3 bases, and 7 bases had no gene match. CDR1 is LNHDA, CDR2 SQIVND, per germline (reference sequence). CDR3 protein: CASSIQGAGGEQFF. The CDR3 DNA sequence: TGTGCCAGTAGTATCCAGGGGGCGGGTGGTGAGCAGTTCTTC.

Concerning this clonotype itself: This may be a read error: a much more frequent sequence differs by one nucleotide. The CDR3 carries no conserved terminal phenylalanine or tryptophan, so it likely arises from a read error. The chain joins TRBV6-5 to TRBJ1-2; no firm D call. CDR3 length: 14 residues. The germline V gene encodes CDR1 MNHEY and CDR2 SVGAGI. The V end was cut by 2 bases, the J end by 2 bases, with 9 bases between. Written as DNA, the CDR3 is TGTGCCAGCAGTTACGGGAGATTGAACTATGGCTACACCCTC. Amino acid sequence: CASSYGRLNYGYTL.

This clonotype was recorded many times. This rearrangement joins TRBV6-5 to TRBJ1-6; D call uncertain. CDR1 is MNHEY, CDR2 SVGAGI, per germline. CDR3 length: 17 amino acids. The germline V and J ends were trimmed by 0 bases and 5 bases, with 14 bases remaining between them. The CDR3 loop is CASSYSQWSANNSPLHF. DNA for the CDR3: TGTGCCAGCAGTTACTCCCAGTGGAGCGCGAATAATTCACCCCTCCACTTT.

In this sample, this clonotype turned up many times. V gene TRBV15 combines with J gene TRBJ1-1; 9 bases map to TRBD1. Germline-derived CDR1 and CDR2 are LNHNV and YYDKDF (reference sequence). The CDR3 is 15 amino acids. J gave up 1 base and V 4 bases, and 4 bases lay outside the gene matches. The CDR3 DNA follows: TGTGCCACCAGCAAGCCACAGGGGGCGAACACTGAAGCTTTCTTT. As protein: CATSKPQGANTEAFF.

This clonotype was observed at least ten times. The rearrangement links TRBV2 to TRBJ2-1, with D tentatively TRBD2 (7 bases). CDR1 and CDR2 from the germline V gene are SNHLY and FYNNEI. The length of the CDR3 is 14 residues. Between the trimmed V and J ends, which lost 4 bases and 7 bases, there was a span of 14 bases. CDR3 loop: CASSVSRGGNEQFF. As DNA, the CDR3 is TGTGCCAGCAGTGTATCTAGGGGGGGGAATGAGCAGTTCTTC.

This clonotype was seen at least ten times. The chain combines TRBV12-3 or TRBV12-4 with TRBJ1-5; D possibly corresponds to TRBD1 (5 bases). The CDR3 length is 15 residues. V dropped 6 bases and J dropped 5 bases, with 17 bases sitting between them. This chain's CDR3 is CASSPGRGRDQPQHF. The CDR3 nucleotides are TGTGCCAGCAGCCCTGGGAGGGGCCGAGATCAGCCCCAGCATTTT.

In its sample, this clonotype was seen a few times. CDR3 in amino acids: CSARDRGSVANEKLFF. In DNA form, the CDR3 reads TGCAGTGCTAGGGACAGGGGAAGTGTGGCTAATGAAAAACTGTTTTTT. V usage is TRBV20-1 and J usage is TRBJ1-4; the match to TRBD1 covers 9 bases. The length of the CDR3 is 16 residues. The germline CDR1 and CDR2 sequences are DFQATT and SNEGSKA (reference sequence). Trimming cost V 3 bases and J 3 bases; bases outside gene matches: 8.

This clonotype was recorded many times. The genes are TRBV6-6 and TRBJ2-3, with D uncertain. Germline assignment: CDR1 MNHNY and CDR2 SVGAGI (reference sequence). CDR3 length equals 14 residues. V was shortened by 0 bases and J by 1 base, with 5 bases between the two germline ends. The CDR3 DNA sequence: TGTGCCAGCAGTTACTCGGGCCGCACAGATACGCAGTATTTT. As protein: CASSYSGRTDTQYF.

This clonotype occurred many times. The rearrangement uses TRBV11-2 and TRBJ2-6; tentatively, D is TRBD1 (5 bases). V was cut by 7 bases and J by 2 bases, with 15 bases left in between. Germline CDR1 reads SGHAT; CDR2 reads FQNNGV. This CDR3 has 16 amino acids. Here the CDR3 DNA reads TGTGCCAGCATCACCTACAGGACAACTGGGGCCAACGTCCTGACTTTC. This gives the protein CASITYRTTGANVLTF.